This T cell receptor beta chain originates from a study of T cell repertoires in cytomegalovirus infection. Whole-study context: Carrying CMV and the relevant HLA type showed in public TCR beta signatures.

Germline V CDR1 and CDR2: DFQATT, SNEGSKA (reference sequence). Trimming stripped 3 bases from V and 4 bases from J, with 21 bases between. This CDR3 is built from 16 residues. Note on this clonotype: Its antigen is not identified.

TCRdb re-called the reads with MiXCR, one entry per CDR3 protein. The sample includes some 920,000 distinct CDR3 sequences, approximately 33% of them seen just once. The TCR sequence derives from a human donor in good health (CMV status not recorded). Some clones in this sample may be carry-over from other donors' samples. The specimen was cultured CD8+ T cells from PBMCs, collected from culture after CMV antigen stimulation. V usage is TRBV20-1 and J usage is TRBJ1-2; D unresolved. CDR3 in amino acids: CSASLSQRQFGYGYTF. As DNA, the CDR3 is TGCAGTGCTAGCTTATCCCAGCGGCAGTTTGGCTATGGCTACACCTTC.